These T cell receptor beta chains were read from a single sample in a study of cytomegalovirus exposure and HLA in healthy donors. Sequenced by immunoSEQ multiplex PCR; TCRdb stores in-frame clones only, minus some. In the table there are 160,000 or so clones, more than 70% of which are singletons. Specimen: PBMCs. The receptors derive from a young man in good health and CMV-seronegative. Both conserved end residues are part of each CDR3. Each record gives: V gene, J gene, D gene, clone size, CDR3 DNA, CDR3 protein. D genes are given only for firm matches. Clone size, where shown, is once, few, many, or a class for clones that have expanded.

V: TRBV7-2
J: TRBJ2-5
D: -
size: -
DNA: TGTGCCAGCAGCTTAGTCCCAACTCGAGCGGAGACCCAGTACTTC
CDR3: CASSLVPTRAETQYF

V: TRBV2
J: TRBJ1-1
D: -
size: -
DNA: TGTGCCAGCAACCCCCAGGGGTCGTTTCGGAACACTGAAGCTTTCTTT
CDR3: CASNPQGSFRNTEAFF

V: TRBV5-8
J: TRBJ1-5
D: -
size: -
DNA: TGTGCCAGCAGCTTGGCAGGGTATCAGCCCCAGCATTTT
CDR3: CASSLAGYQPQHF

V: TRBV28
J: TRBJ2-3
D: -
size: -
DNA: TGTGCCAGCAGTTTGTTTCGTGGAAGAGGGGATACGCAGTATTTT
CDR3: CASSLFRGRGDTQYF

V: TRBV2
J: TRBJ2-5
D: TRBD2
size: -
DNA: TGTGCCAGCAGTGCGGGGGGTGGAGAGACCCAGTACTTC
CDR3: CASSAGGGETQYF

V: TRBV7-8
J: TRBJ1-1
D: -
size: -
DNA: TGTGCCAGCAGCGGGGGCGAGGGCACTGAAGCTTTCTTT
CDR3: CASSGGEGTEAFF

V: TRBV29-1
J: TRBJ2-5
D: -
size: -
DNA: TGCAGCGTTGGGACAGTCCCCCAAGAGACCCAGTACTTC
CDR3: CSVGTVPQETQYF

V: TRBV5-4
J: TRBJ2-5
D: TRBD2
size: -
DNA: TGTGCCAGCAGCTTGGCCCAGGGCGATTCTAGCGGGAGGGAGACCCAGTACTTC
CDR3: CASSLAQGDSSGRETQYF

V: TRBV28
J: TRBJ2-7
D: TRBD1
size: -
DNA: TGTGCCAGCACCCCCGTAGAATCCCCAACAGGGGCAATCTTC
CDR3: CASTPVESPTGAIF

V: TRBV4-3
J: TRBJ2-7
D: -
size: -
DNA: TGCGCCAGCAGCCAGGTGGGCGGGGTTTCCTACGAGCAGTACTTC
CDR3: CASSQVGGVSYEQYF

V: TRBV4-3
J: TRBJ2-1
D: TRBD2
size: -
DNA: TGCGCCAGCAGCCAAGAGACTAGCGGGTTCTACAATGAGCAGTTCTTC
CDR3: CASSQETSGFYNEQFF

V: TRBV7-2
J: TRBJ1-1
D: -
size: -
DNA: TGTGCCAGCAGCTTAGTCGCAAGACTGGTTTACACTGAAGCTTTCTTT
CDR3: CASSLVARLVYTEAFF

V: TRBV6-5
J: TRBJ1-4
D: -
size: once
DNA: TGTGCCAGCAGTTACTCGAAGGACTTCGGTTTAGAACTGTTTTTT
CDR3: CASSYSKDFGLELFF

V: TRBV10-3
J: TRBJ1-1
D: -
size: -
DNA: TGTGCCATCAGTGAGTCCGCTCGACAGTTGAACACTGAAGCTTTCTTT
CDR3: CAISESARQLNTEAFF

V: TRBV5-4
J: TRBJ1-2
D: -
size: -
DNA: TGTGCCAGCAGCCCCCAGGGAAGTCTTCAGGGCTACACCTTC
CDR3: CASSPQGSLQGYTF

V: TRBV5-1
J: TRBJ2-1
D: -
size: -
DNA: TGCGCCAGCAGCAAGCTTACCAATGAGCAGTTCTTC
CDR3: CASSKLTNEQFF

V: TRBV7-9
J: TRBJ2-3
D: TRBD2
size: -
DNA: TGTGCCAGCAGATCGGGACTAGCGGACTACACAGATACGCAGTATTTT
CDR3: CASRSGLADYTDTQYF

V: TRBV5-1
J: TRBJ2-2
D: TRBD1
size: few
DNA: TGCGCCAGCAGCTCACAGGGGTCCTCCGGGGAGCTGTTTTTT
CDR3: CASSSQGSSGELFF

V: TRBV5-6
J: TRBJ2-3
D: TRBD2
size: -
DNA: TGTGCCAGCAGCCGCATAAGCGGGGGGAAGGGCACAGATACGCAGTATTTT
CDR3: CASSRISGGKGTDTQYF

V: TRBV6-1
J: TRBJ1-2
D: TRBD1
size: -
DNA: TGTGCCAGCAGTGTACAGGGGTATGGCTACACCTTC
CDR3: CASSVQGYGYTF

V: TRBV27
J: TRBJ2-1
D: TRBD1
size: -
DNA: TGTGCCAGCAGGGGGACAGGGGAAATCAATGAGCAGTTCTTC
CDR3: CASRGTGEINEQFF

V: TRBV7-2
J: TRBJ1-2
D: -
size: -
DNA: TGTGCCAGCCCTCTAAGGGGGGGACAAAACTATGGCTACACCTTC
CDR3: CASPLRGGQNYGYTF

V: TRBV11-2
J: TRBJ1-2
D: -
size: -
DNA: TGTGCCAGCAGTCAACCCCGGGGGTTTGGCTACACCTTC
CDR3: CASSQPRGFGYTF

V: TRBV27
J: TRBJ2-3
D: TRBD2
size: -
DNA: TGTGGTAGCGGGGGTAGGTTCACAGATACGCAGTATTTT
CDR3: CGSGGRFTDTQYF

V: TRBV2
J: TRBJ1-2
D: TRBD1
size: -
DNA: TGTGCCAGCAGTGCGACAGGGGGCGCGAGAGGCTACACCTTC
CDR3: CASSATGGARGYTF

V: TRBV19
J: TRBJ2-1
D: TRBD1
size: -
DNA: TGTGCCAGTAGTCAGACAGGGGGCACCTACAATGAGCAGTTCTTC
CDR3: CASSQTGGTYNEQFF

V: TRBV7-6
J: TRBJ2-1
D: TRBD1
size: -
DNA: TGTGCCAGCAGAGGGGACAGCAATGAGCAGTTCTTC
CDR3: CASRGDSNEQFF

V: TRBV19
J: TRBJ1-5
D: -
size: -
DNA: TGTGCCAGTAGTATAGAGGCAGGGGATCAGCCCCAGCATTTT
CDR3: CASSIEAGDQPQHF

V: TRBV2
J: TRBJ2-7
D: -
size: -
DNA: TGTGCCAGCAGTGAAGAACAGCCACCCTACGAGCAGTACTTC
CDR3: CASSEEQPPYEQYF

V: TRBV14
J: TRBJ2-1
D: -
size: -
DNA: TGTGCCAGCAGCCCCGAGAGTGGCGGGCCCTGGACGGATGAGCAGTTCTTC
CDR3: CASSPESGGPWTDEQFF

V: TRBV28
J: TRBJ2-1
D: -
size: -
DNA: TGTGCCAGCAGTTCGCAGGGGTCCTACAATGAGCAGTTCTTC
CDR3: CASSSQGSYNEQFF

V: TRBV5-6
J: TRBJ2-5
D: -
size: -
DNA: TGTGCCAGCAGCTCAACACCGACTGCAGGGCAAGAGACCCAGTACTTC
CDR3: CASSSTPTAGQETQYF

V: TRBV10-1
J: TRBJ2-1
D: TRBD1
size: -
DNA: TGCGCCAGCAGTGACCGGGACAGGGTCTACAATGAGCAGTTCTTC
CDR3: CASSDRDRVYNEQFF

V: TRBV6-5
J: TRBJ2-2
D: -
size: once
DNA: TGTGCCAGCAGTTACCTAGGGGTAAACACCGGGGAGCTGTTTTTT
CDR3: CASSYLGVNTGELFF

V: TRBV6-1
J: TRBJ1-5
D: -
size: -
DNA: TGTGCCAGCAGTGAAGGGGCAGGGAACAATCAGCCCCAGCATTTT
CDR3: CASSEGAGNNQPQHF

V: TRBV7-2
J: TRBJ2-7
D: -
size: -
DNA: TGTGCCAGCAGCTCGAGCGGAGCCTACGAGCAGTACTTC
CDR3: CASSSSGAYEQYF

V: TRBV19
J: TRBJ2-2
D: TRBD1
size: -
DNA: TGTGCCAGTAGTATTGGGACAGGGTTTACCGGGGAGCTGTTTTTT
CDR3: CASSIGTGFTGELFF

V: TRBV28
J: TRBJ1-5
D: TRBD1
size: -
DNA: TGTGCCAGCAGTTTAATCGGGACAGTCTTTAGCAATCAGCCCCAGCATTTT
CDR3: CASSLIGTVFSNQPQHF

V: TRBV7-6
J: TRBJ2-1
D: TRBD1
size: -
DNA: TGTGCCAGCAGCAAGGACAGGGGCAATGAGCAGTTCTTC
CDR3: CASSKDRGNEQFF

V: TRBV28
J: TRBJ2-2
D: -
size: -
DNA: TGTGCCAGCAGTGGGAGGTCTGTCCCCGGGGAGCTGTTTTTT
CDR3: CASSGRSVPGELFF

V: TRBV11-2
J: TRBJ2-5
D: TRBD2
size: -
DNA: TGTGCCAGCAGCTCGCTGACTAGCGGGGCTATACAGACCCAGTACTTC
CDR3: CASSSLTSGAIQTQYF

V: TRBV5-4
J: TRBJ2-1
D: -
size: once
DNA: TGTGCCAGCAGCCGAGGGGGGGGAGCGCAAGACTCCTACAATGAGCAGTTCTTC
CDR3: CASSRGGGAQDSYNEQFF

V: TRBV7-8
J: TRBJ1-2
D: -
size: few
DNA: TGTGCCAGCAGCGCTCAGGACAGCCGAGCCTATGGCTACACCTTC
CDR3: CASSAQDSRAYGYTF

V: TRBV6-1
J: TRBJ1-3
D: TRBD1
size: -
DNA: TGTGCCAGCAGTGAAGGACAGGGTCCGGGAGGAAACACCATATATTTT
CDR3: CASSEGQGPGGNTIYF

V: TRBV5-6
J: TRBJ1-2
D: TRBD1
size: -
DNA: TGTGCCAGCAGCTTGGTTGCAGGGGGCGATCGGTACACCTTC
CDR3: CASSLVAGGDRYTF

V: TRBV5-6
J: TRBJ2-3
D: TRBD1
size: -
DNA: TGTGCCAGCAGCGTGGGACAGGGTATGGCAGATACGCAGTATTTT
CDR3: CASSVGQGMADTQYF

V: TRBV6-1
J: TRBJ1-2
D: -
size: -
DNA: TGTGCCAGCCTACCAGGAGCAGGGTCGGACTATGGCTACACCTTC
CDR3: CASLPGAGSDYGYTF

V: TRBV29-1
J: TRBJ1-1
D: -
size: -
DNA: TGCAGCACAATTCAGGGGACCTACACTGAAGCTTTCTTT
CDR3: CSTIQGTYTEAFF

V: TRBV6-4
J: TRBJ2-1
D: TRBD1
size: -
DNA: TGTGCCAGCAGTGACTCGAATAGGGGGCTTGATGAGCAGTTCTTC
CDR3: CASSDSNRGLDEQFF

V: TRBV6-1
J: TRBJ2-5
D: TRBD2
size: -
DNA: TGTGCCAGCAGTGAACAATTCGGGAGGGAGACCCAGTACTTC
CDR3: CASSEQFGRETQYF

V: TRBV5-5
J: TRBJ1-6
D: -
size: once
DNA: TGTGCCAGCAGCTTTGGGGCCAATTCACCCCTCCACTTT
CDR3: CASSFGANSPLHF

V: TRBV5-1
J: TRBJ2-5
D: -
size: -
DNA: TGCGCCAGCAGCCCCCTGACAGGAGAGACCCAGTACTTC
CDR3: CASSPLTGETQYF

V: TRBV7-8
J: TRBJ1-1
D: TRBD1
size: -
DNA: TGTGCCAGCAGCTTAGCCATGACAGGGCTTGAAGCTTTCTTT
CDR3: CASSLAMTGLEAFF

V: TRBV28
J: TRBJ2-7
D: -
size: -
DNA: TGTGCCAGCAGGGAAAGAGCGGGCGGAACCTACGAGCAGTACTTC
CDR3: CASRERAGGTYEQYF